The 28 T cell receptor beta chains presented below share a single source sample, sequenced in a study of shared clonotypes between healthy human individuals. Some clones are missing from TCRdb's copy, which holds only in-frame ones; the method was immunoSEQ multiplex PCR. The profile shows approximately 1,000,000 clones, approximately 80% of them singletons. What was sequenced was memory CD4+ T cells from PBMCs. Subset here: CD45RA-negative fraction. The receptors here all came from a man between 18 and 35 years old in good health. Some clones in this sample may be carry-over from other donors' samples.

This chain joins TRBV7-9 and TRBJ2-3; TRBD1 might be the D (6 bases). The CDR3 totals 12 residues. V lost 5 bases and J 7 bases, leaving 10 bases between the germline ends. Germline lookup yields CDR1 SEHNR and CDR2 FQNEAQ (reference sequence). The DNA of the CDR3 is TGTGCCAGCAGCCCCCAGGGGAATACGCAGTATTTT. Translating gives CASSPQGNTQYF.

This clone turned up a few times. This chain uses TRBV25-1 with TRBJ1-5, with no clear D. The V end lost 4 bases, the J end lost 3 bases, and 10 bases lay between the germline ends. Germline V gene sequence: CDR1 MGHDK, CDR2 SYGVNS. The CDR3 covers 14 residues. The CDR3 loop reads CASSVGYFNQPQHF. The DNA of the CDR3 is TGTGCCAGCAGTGTGGGATATTTCAATCAGCCCCAGCATTTT.

This clone was observed a handful of times. The chain carries TRBV7-9 and TRBJ1-4, with a tentative D call TRBD1 (6 bases). The germline V gene has CDR1 SEHNR and CDR2 FQNEAQ (reference sequence). V gave up 5 bases and J gave up 2 bases, with 12 bases separating them. This CDR3 spans 15 amino acids. CDR3: CASSPGQYTNEKLFF. As DNA, the CDR3 is TGTGCCAGCAGCCCCGGACAGTATACTAATGAAAAACTGTTTTTT.

The chain couples TRBV19 to TRBJ2-3; the D gene is possibly TRBD1 (6 bases). This CDR3 is 15 amino acids long. CDR1 and CDR2 (germline): LNHDA, SQIVND (reference sequence). V was clipped by 5 bases and J by 3 bases, with 15 bases between them. CDR3 DNA sequence: TGTGCCAGTAGTCTCACAGGGAGAGGGACAGATACGCAGTATTTT. Amino acid sequence: CASSLTGRGTDTQYF.

The V call is TRBV6-1, the J call TRBJ2-7, with 10 bases identical to TRBD1. J was trimmed by 9 bases and V by 7 bases; bases with no gene match: 6. The germline gives CDR1 MNHNS, CDR2 SASEGT. The CDR3 extends over 12 amino acids. CDR3: CASTGQGVGQYF. Here the CDR3 DNA reads TGTGCCAGCACTGGACAGGGGGTTGGGCAGTACTTC.

V is TRBV19 and J is TRBJ1-2, with D possibly being TRBD1 (5 bases). The CDR3 is made up of 14 amino acids. Germline CDR1 reads LNHDA; CDR2 reads SQIVND (reference sequence). V was pared by 6 bases and J by 6 bases, with 17 bases between. Here the CDR3 DNA reads TGTGCCAGTAGCCGCGAGGGGTGGGGTCATGGCTACACCTTC. Its protein product is CASSREGWGHGYTF.

This clone was observed a few times. Its ends do not fully match the called genes, so a read error is possible. The V gene is TRBV7-9, the J gene TRBJ2-4, with D possibly being TRBD1 (6 bases). The CDR3 extends over 12 amino acids. Germline V gene lookup returns CDR1 SEHNR and CDR2 FQNEAQ (reference sequence). This CDR3 reads CASSLEQGPRVF. The CDR3 region has the DNA TGTGCCAGCAGCTTAGAACAGGGCCCTCGAGTTTTC.

This chain links TRBV7-3 with TRBJ2-7; D not resolved. V shed 5 bases and J shed 7 bases, with 15 bases lying between them. Germline V gene lookup returns CDR1 SGHTA and CDR2 FQGTGA. The CDR3 is 13 amino acids. CDR3 region: CASSPNGYVEQYF. The CDR3 region has the DNA TGTGCCAGCAGCCCGAACGGTTACGTAGAGCAGTACTTC.

This clone was observed once. The chain uses TRBV1 and TRBJ2-7; TRBD1, the D gene given by the table, was not confirmed from the DNA. TRBV1 is a known pseudogene. CDR3 size: 19 residues. The CDR3, as DNA: TGCACCAGCAGCCAAGAGGGTTTGGGAGACAGGGCTCCCTCCTACGAGCAGTACTTC. This translates into CTSSQEGLGDRAPSYEQYF.

The chain carries TRBV18 and TRBJ1-5, with D maybe TRBD1 (5 bases). The CDR3 contains 14 residues. The V gene's germline CDR1 is KGHSH and CDR2 LQKENI. V lost 5 bases, J lost 7 bases, and 15 bases lay in between. DNA of the CDR3: TGTGCCAGCTCATCCCGAGTGGGGGAACAGCCCCAGCATTTT. Translating gives CASSSRVGEQPQHF.

V is TRBV23-1 and J is TRBJ2-1, with 11 bases identical to TRBD2. TRBV23-1 is reported as an ORF; its role is uncertain. This CDR3 spans 16 amino acids. The junction had 11 bases not matched to a gene; V was cut back by 8 bases and J by 5 bases. This chain's CDR3 is CASVHFSGRANNEQFF. CDR3 in DNA: TGCGCCAGCGTCCACTTTAGCGGGAGGGCCAACAATGAGCAGTTCTTC.

The rearrangement links TRBV6-5 to TRBJ1-1; D is perhaps TRBD1 (5 bases). The CDR3 spans 14 residues. CDR1 is MNHEY, CDR2 SVGAGI, per germline. The ends were cut back, 2 bases at V and 5 bases at J, with 12 bases in the middle. Here the CDR3 reads CASSYAGLGTEAFF. For the CDR3, the DNA is TGTGCCAGCAGTTACGCAGGGCTGGGGACTGAAGCTTTCTTT.

Worth noting for this clone: Other DNA sequences within the sample encode an identical CDR3. The chain joins TRBV29-1 to TRBJ2-1, with a tentative D call TRBD2 (5 bases). Between the trimmed V and J ends, which lost 4 bases and 2 bases, there was a span of 12 bases. CDR3 length equals 14 residues. Looked up from germline, CDR1 is SQVTM and CDR2 is ANQGSEA. The DNA of the CDR3 is TGCAGCGTTGTTCACCAGCGGCCCTACAATGAGCAGTTCTTC. It translates to CSVVHQRPYNEQFF.

The gene calls are TRBV2 and TRBJ2-2, with TRBD2 identical over 11 bases. Per germline, CDR1 SNHLY and CDR2 FYNNEI. CDR3 length equals 15 residues. V shed 7 bases, J shed 6 bases, and the junction held 7 bases outside the gene matches. The DNA of the CDR3 is TGTGCCAGCAAACAGACTAGCGGGAATCCCGGGGAGCTGTTTTTT. Translated, it gives CASKQTSGNPGELFF.

About this clone itself: Other DNA sequences in this sample translate to the same CDR3. The rearrangement links TRBV9 to TRBJ2-5; 7 nucleotides align to TRBD1. The CDR3 loop spans 14 amino acids. Germline CDR1 SGDLS, CDR2 YYNGEE. V shed 2 bases and J 2 bases; nucleotides not matched to a gene: 3. The CDR3, as DNA: TGTGCCAGCAGCGTCGGGACAGTACAAGAGACCCAGTACTTC. This encodes CASSVGTVQETQYF.

The chain has TRBV30 and TRBJ2-1; D unresolved. CDR3 size: 12 residues. Germline CDR1 is GTSNPN and CDR2 is SVGIG (reference sequence). V was clipped by 1 base and J by 3 bases, with 4 bases between them. The CDR3: CAWSEYYNEQFF. CDR3 nucleotide sequence: TGTGCCTGGAGTGAATACTACAATGAGCAGTTCTTC.

This clone showed up just once. The chain recombines TRBV4-3 with TRBJ2-2; 10 bases are shared with TRBD2. V shed 1 base and J 3 bases; nucleotides not matched to a gene: 5. Germline-derived CDR1 and CDR2 are LGHNA and YSLEER. The CDR3 length is 17 residues. Here the CDR3 reads CASSQAVAGGDTGELFF. CDR3 sequence (DNA): TGCGCCAGCAGCCAAGCGGTAGCGGGAGGAGACACCGGGGAGCTGTTTTTT.

The CDR3: CASSLTGPLPHEQFF. The CDR3 nucleotides read TGTGCCAGCAGCTTGACGGGACCACTCCCCCATGAGCAGTTCTTC. The chain has TRBV5-6 and TRBJ2-1; D might be TRBD1 or TRBD2, each matching 5 bases. The V end lost 1 base, the J end lost 8 bases, and 16 bases lay between the germline ends. This CDR3 has 15 residues. Germline loops: CDR1 SGHDT, CDR2 YYEEEE. Full variable domain (rest looked up from reference TRBV5-6 and TRBJ2-1): DAGVTQSPTHLIKTRGQQVTLRCSPKSGHDTVSWYQQALGQGPQFIFQYYEEEERQRGNFPDRFSGHQFPNYSSELNVNALLLGDSALYLCASSLTGPLPHEQFFGPGTRLTVL.

The chain carries TRBV7-2 and TRBJ2-3, with 8 bases identical to TRBD1. CDR1 SGHTA and CDR2 FQGNSA come from the germline V gene. The V and J ends lost 3 bases and 8 bases, in that order; junction bases with no gene match: 10. This CDR3 contains 15 residues. The CDR3 sequence: CASSFPTETGATQYF. Here the CDR3 DNA reads TGTGCCAGCAGCTTTCCGACAGAGACAGGGGCTACGCAGTATTTT.

The rearrangement joins TRBV6-1 to TRBJ2-1; 9 bases agree with TRBD2. The CDR3 sequence is 16 residues long. Per the germline V gene, CDR1 is MNHNS and CDR2 is SASEGT. With 0 bases clipped from V and 6 bases from J, the junction kept 6 bases outside the gene matches. The CDR3 loop reads CASSEAGGGAANEQFF. DNA of the CDR3: TGTGCCAGCAGTGAAGCGGGCGGGGGGGCTGCCAATGAGCAGTTCTTC.

V usage is TRBV28 and J usage is TRBJ1-2, with D maybe TRBD1 (5 bases). Germline V lookup: CDR1 MDHEN, CDR2 SYDVKM. Between the trimmed V and J ends, which lost 7 bases and 4 bases, there was a span of 22 bases. The CDR3 runs 16 residues. CDR3 sequence reads: CASNIGTGGLVYGYTF. For the CDR3, the DNA is TGTGCCAGCAACATCGGGACGGGTGGCCTCGTCTATGGCTACACCTTC.

This chain joins TRBV19 and TRBJ2-2; 7 nucleotides line up with TRBD1. CDR1 is LNHDA and CDR2 is SQIVND in the germline V gene (reference sequence). With 10 bases clipped from V and 8 bases from J, the junction kept 7 bases outside the gene matches. This CDR3 has 12 residues. CDR3 DNA: TGTGCCACGGCAGGGGGTGTTGGGGAGCTGTTTTTT. This translates into CATAGGVGELFF. The variable domain in full, completed from reference TRBV19 and TRBJ2-2, reads DGGITQSPKYLFRKEGQNVTLSCEQNLNHDAMYWYRQDPGQGLRLIYYSQIVNDFQKGDIAEGYSVSREKKESFPLTVTSAQKNPTAFYLCATAGGVGELFFGEGSRLTVL.

Regarding this clone: A read error may produce the germline difference seen at one junction end. The chain employs TRBV6-1 and TRBJ1-2; a possible D gene is TRBD1 (5 bases). Per germline, CDR1 MNHNS and CDR2 SASEGT. The CDR3 sequence is 13 residues long. In DNA, the CDR3 is TGTGCCAGCAGCGAAGGGGCTGCCTATGGCTACACCTTC. Its translation is CASSEGAAYGYTF.

Worth noting for this clone: A read error is possible here, since a much larger clone lies one base away. The chain joins TRBV25-1 to TRBJ2-5, with D perhaps given as TRBD1 or TRBD2 (5 bases each). There are 12 residues in the CDR3. Germline V gene lookup returns CDR1 MGHDK and CDR2 SYGVNS. V was cut by 6 bases and J by 0 bases, with 5 bases left in between. The CDR3 is CASRGDQETQYF. The CDR3, as DNA: TGTGCCAGCAGGGGGGACCAAGAGACCCAGTACTTC.

This clone was seen at least ten times. The junction does not match germline at one end; this may be a read error. The chain joins TRBV28 to TRBJ2-7; D gene unclear. The CDR3 sequence is 12 residues long. Germline V gene sequence: CDR1 MDHEN, CDR2 SYDVKM. CDR3 DNA: TGTGCCAGCAGTCCGACCTCGTGGCGGCAAGACTTC. This codes for CASSPTSWRQDF. Together with reference TRBV28 and TRBJ2-7, the CDR3 gives the full variable domain: DVKVTQSSRYLVKRTGEKVFLECVQDMDHENMFWYRQDPGLGLRLIYFSYDVKMKEKGDIPEGYSVSREKKERFSLILESASTNQTSMYLCASSPTSWRQDFGPGTRLTVT.

This clone was picked up one time. This CDR3 is also generated by other DNA sequences in the sample. The chain carries TRBV2 and TRBJ1-5; 9 bases map to TRBD1. The CDR3 totals 13 residues. With 6 bases clipped from V and 5 bases from J, the junction kept 2 bases outside the gene matches. Germline V gene lookup returns CDR1 SNHLY and CDR2 FYNNEI. The CDR3 DNA follows: TGTGCCAGCAGCAGGACAGGGGATCAGCCCCAGCATTTT. This translates into CASSRTGDQPQHF. The variable domain in full, completed from reference TRBV2 and TRBJ1-5, reads EPEVTQTPSHQVTQMGQEVILRCVPISNHLYFYWYRQILGQKVEFLVSFYNNEISEKSEIFDDQFSVERPDGSNFTLKIRSTKLEDSAMYFCASSRTGDQPQHFGDGTRLSIL.

This clone was seen more than once but under ten times. The gene calls are TRBV6-1 and TRBJ1-5; possibly TRBD1 for D (5 bases). Trimming pared 6 bases from V and 1 base from J, leaving 13 bases between. Germline assignment: CDR1 MNHNS and CDR2 SASEGT. The CDR3 extends over 15 amino acids. CDR3: CASSWGLGSNQPQHF. CDR3 nucleotide sequence: TGTGCCAGCAGCTGGGGCCTGGGGAGCAATCAGCCCCAGCATTTT.

The CDR3 nucleotides are TGCGCCAGCAGACCTGCTCCAGGGTCGGACAATGAGCAGTTCTTC. It specifies CASRPAPGSDNEQFF. The chain links TRBV5-1 to TRBJ2-1; maybe TRBD1 (5 bases). Germline-derived CDR1 and CDR2 are SGHRS and YFSETQ. The CDR3 loop spans 15 amino acids. Trimming took 5 bases from V and 5 from J, leaving 17 bases between them.